The rows below give T cell receptor beta chains drawn from one sample of a study of regulatory and conventional T cells in RAG deficiency. Generated by immunoSEQ multiplex PCR, the TCRdb table keeps only in-frame clones and is missing some. The data show almost 35,000 clones, about 78% seen once. This sample also appeared in a second study, on regulatory T cells.

The specimen was CD4+ effector T cells sorted from blood. These receptors were obtained from a human donor in good health. The CDR3 runs from the conserved cysteine through the conserved F or W. Each record gives: D gene, CDR3 length, J gene, V gene, clone size, CDR3 protein, CDR3 DNA. D genes are given only for firm matches. Rows give clone size only sometimes, using once, few, many, or a class for an expanded clone.

D gene: -
CDR3 length: 13
J gene: TRBJ2-7
V gene: TRBV27
clone size: -
CDR3 protein: CASASLSSYEQYF
CDR3 DNA: TGTGCCAGCGCCTCCCTGAGCTCCTACGAGCAGTACTTC

D gene: -
CDR3 length: 19
J gene: TRBJ1-6
V gene: TRBV5-6
clone size: -
CDR3 protein: CASSLYGAAQSSYNSPLHF
CDR3 DNA: TGTGCCAGCAGCTTGTACGGGGCGGCCCAAAGCTCCTATAATTCACCCCTCCACTTT

D gene: -
CDR3 length: 16
J gene: TRBJ2-7
V gene: TRBV6-1
clone size: once
CDR3 protein: CASSEAFAGAPYEQYF
CDR3 DNA: TGTGCCAGCAGTGAAGCGTTCGCGGGGGCCCCCTACGAGCAGTACTTC

D gene: -
CDR3 length: 15
J gene: TRBJ1-1
V gene: TRBV5-4
clone size: -
CDR3 protein: CASSLDWARETEAFF
CDR3 DNA: TGTGCCAGCAGCTTGGACTGGGCGAGAGAAACTGAAGCTTTCTTT

D gene: TRBD1
CDR3 length: 15
J gene: TRBJ1-1
V gene: TRBV11-3
clone size: once
CDR3 protein: CASSPGTGQNTEAFF
CDR3 DNA: TGTGCCAGCAGCCCCGGGACAGGGCAGAACACTGAAGCTTTCTTT

D gene: -
CDR3 length: 15
J gene: TRBJ2-7
V gene: TRBV21-1
clone size: once
CDR3 protein: CASIPRTGSSYEQYF
CDR3 DNA: TGTGCCAGCATCCCCCGGACAGGTTCTTCCTACGAGCAGTACTTC

D gene: -
CDR3 length: 12
J gene: TRBJ1-5
V gene: TRBV7-8
clone size: -
CDR3 protein: CASSLPGQPQHF
CDR3 DNA: TGTGCCAGCAGCTTACCAGGGCAGCCCCAGCATTTT

D gene: -
CDR3 length: 17
J gene: TRBJ1-4
V gene: TRBV5-5
clone size: -
CDR3 protein: CASSTVQFGATNEKLFF
CDR3 DNA: TGTGCCAGCAGCACAGTCCAATTTGGGGCAACTAATGAAAAACTGTTTTTT

D gene: TRBD1
CDR3 length: 14
J gene: TRBJ1-1
V gene: TRBV29-1
clone size: -
CDR3 protein: CSVDSDRVRGEAFF
CDR3 DNA: TGCAGCGTTGATTCGGACAGGGTCAGGGGTGAAGCTTTCTTT

D gene: -
CDR3 length: 14
J gene: TRBJ1-5
V gene: TRBV18
clone size: -
CDR3 protein: CASSQEIGNQPQHF
CDR3 DNA: TGTGCCAGCTCACAGGAGATAGGGAATCAGCCCCAGCATTTT

D gene: TRBD1
CDR3 length: 16
J gene: TRBJ1-3
V gene: TRBV6-6
clone size: -
CDR3 protein: CASSYSTGYAGNTIYF
CDR3 DNA: TGTGCCAGCAGTTACTCGACAGGGTACGCTGGAAACACCATATATTTT

D gene: TRBD1
CDR3 length: 16
J gene: TRBJ2-5
V gene: TRBV15
clone size: -
CDR3 protein: CATSRDLGQGRETQYF
CDR3 DNA: TGTGCCACCAGCAGAGATTTGGGACAGGGAAGAGAGACCCAGTACTTC

D gene: TRBD2
CDR3 length: 14
J gene: TRBJ2-7
V gene: TRBV19
clone size: -
CDR3 protein: CASSRSGGVYEQYF
CDR3 DNA: TGTGCCAGTAGTCGTAGCGGGGGGGTATACGAGCAGTACTTC

D gene: -
CDR3 length: 15
J gene: TRBJ1-5
V gene: TRBV6-6
clone size: -
CDR3 protein: CASSRITGSHQPQHF
CDR3 DNA: TGTGCCAGCAGCCGGATTACAGGGTCCCATCAGCCCCAGCATTTT

D gene: TRBD2
CDR3 length: 15
J gene: TRBJ2-5
V gene: TRBV9
clone size: -
CDR3 protein: CASSVLAGLEETQYF
CDR3 DNA: TGTGCCAGCAGCGTACTAGCGGGTCTCGAAGAGACCCAGTACTTC

D gene: TRBD1
CDR3 length: 16
J gene: TRBJ1-1
V gene: TRBV5-4
clone size: -
CDR3 protein: CASSGKLRDRGPEAFF
CDR3 DNA: TGTGCCAGCAGCGGTAAACTAAGGGACAGGGGGCCGGAAGCTTTCTTT

D gene: TRBD1
CDR3 length: 14
J gene: TRBJ1-2
V gene: TRBV4-2
clone size: -
CDR3 protein: CASRGTVIDYGYTF
CDR3 DNA: TGTGCCAGCAGGGGGACAGTGATAGACTATGGCTACACCTTC

D gene: TRBD1
CDR3 length: 14
J gene: TRBJ1-4
V gene: TRBV11-2
clone size: few
CDR3 protein: CASSYDRAKEKLFF
CDR3 DNA: TGTGCCAGCAGCTACGACAGGGCGAAGGAAAAACTGTTTTTT

D gene: -
CDR3 length: 17
J gene: TRBJ1-3
V gene: TRBV30
clone size: once
CDR3 protein: CAWSTPYNRNSGNTIYF
CDR3 DNA: TGTGCCTGGAGTACCCCCTACAACAGAAACTCTGGAAACACCATATATTTT

D gene: -
CDR3 length: 16
J gene: TRBJ1-5
V gene: TRBV28
clone size: -
CDR3 protein: CASATAEQGSNQPQHF
CDR3 DNA: TGTGCCAGCGCGACCGCGGAACAAGGGAGCAATCAGCCCCAGCATTTT

D gene: -
CDR3 length: 15
J gene: TRBJ1-4
V gene: TRBV30
clone size: -
CDR3 protein: CAWSVGWQANEKLFF
CDR3 DNA: TGTGCCTGGAGTGTCGGTTGGCAGGCTAATGAAAAACTGTTTTTT

D gene: TRBD1
CDR3 length: 14
J gene: TRBJ2-3
V gene: TRBV5-1
clone size: once
CDR3 protein: CASSRGQNTDTQYF
CDR3 DNA: TGCGCCAGCAGCCGGGGACAGAACACAGATACGCAGTATTTT

D gene: TRBD1
CDR3 length: 16
J gene: TRBJ2-1
V gene: TRBV28
clone size: -
CDR3 protein: CASSPLGQSSYNEQFF
CDR3 DNA: TGTGCCAGCAGTCCCTTGGGACAGAGCTCCTACAATGAGCAGTTCTTC

D gene: -
CDR3 length: 15
J gene: TRBJ1-1
V gene: TRBV2
clone size: -
CDR3 protein: CASSERTVMNTEAFF
CDR3 DNA: TGTGCCAGCAGTGAGCGGACAGTCATGAACACTGAAGCTTTCTTT

D gene: -
CDR3 length: 17
J gene: TRBJ2-2
V gene: TRBV5-8
clone size: -
CDR3 protein: CASRSRLRLMGTGELFF
CDR3 DNA: TGTGCCAGCAGATCGCGACTCCGATTGATGGGCACCGGGGAGCTGTTTTTT